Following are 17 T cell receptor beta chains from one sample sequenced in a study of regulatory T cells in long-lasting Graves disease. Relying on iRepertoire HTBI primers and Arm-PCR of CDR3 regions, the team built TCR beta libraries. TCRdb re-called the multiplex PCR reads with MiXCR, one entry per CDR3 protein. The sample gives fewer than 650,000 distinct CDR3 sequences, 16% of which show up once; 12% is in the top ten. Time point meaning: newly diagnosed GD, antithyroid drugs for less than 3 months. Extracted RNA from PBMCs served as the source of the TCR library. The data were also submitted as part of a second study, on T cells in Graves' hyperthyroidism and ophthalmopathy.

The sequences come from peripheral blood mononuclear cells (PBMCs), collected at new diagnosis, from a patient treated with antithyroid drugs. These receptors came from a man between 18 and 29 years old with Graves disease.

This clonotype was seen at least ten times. CDR3 DNA: TGCAGTGCTAGGCCCTTCCTATCGAACACTGAAGCTTTCTTT. Amino acid sequence: CSARPFLSNTEAFF. This sequence joins TRBV20-1 and TRBJ1-1; D gene unclear. CDR3 size: 14 residues. Germline V gene data show CDR1 as DFQATT and CDR2 as SNEGSKA (reference sequence). V dropped 3 bases and J dropped 1 base, with 12 bases sitting between them.

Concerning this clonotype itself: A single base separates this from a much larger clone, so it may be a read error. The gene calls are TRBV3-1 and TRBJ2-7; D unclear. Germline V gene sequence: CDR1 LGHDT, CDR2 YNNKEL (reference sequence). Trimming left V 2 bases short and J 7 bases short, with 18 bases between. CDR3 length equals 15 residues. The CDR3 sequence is CASSQWRGAYNEQYF. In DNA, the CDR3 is TGTGCCAGCAGCCAATGGCGCGGAGCGTACAATGAGCAGTACTTC.

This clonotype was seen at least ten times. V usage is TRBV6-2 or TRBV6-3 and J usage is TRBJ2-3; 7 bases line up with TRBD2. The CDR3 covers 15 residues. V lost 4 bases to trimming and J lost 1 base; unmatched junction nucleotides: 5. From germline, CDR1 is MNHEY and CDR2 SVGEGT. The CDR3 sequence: CASSFRAGGTDTQYF. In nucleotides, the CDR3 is TGTGCCAGCAGTTTCCGGGCGGGGGGCACAGATACGCAGTATTTT.

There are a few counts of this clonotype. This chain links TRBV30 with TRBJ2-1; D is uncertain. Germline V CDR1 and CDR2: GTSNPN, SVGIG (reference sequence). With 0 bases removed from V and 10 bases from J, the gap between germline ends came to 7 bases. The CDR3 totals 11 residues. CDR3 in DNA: TGTGCCTGGAGTGTAAACCGAGAGCAGTTCTTC. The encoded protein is CAWSVNREQFF. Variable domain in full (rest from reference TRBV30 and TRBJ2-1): SQTIHQWPATLVQPVGSPLSLECTVEGTSNPNLYWYRQAAGRGLQLLFYSVGIGQISSEVPQNLSASRPQDRQFILSSKKLLLSDSGFYLCAWSVNREQFFGPGTRLTVL.

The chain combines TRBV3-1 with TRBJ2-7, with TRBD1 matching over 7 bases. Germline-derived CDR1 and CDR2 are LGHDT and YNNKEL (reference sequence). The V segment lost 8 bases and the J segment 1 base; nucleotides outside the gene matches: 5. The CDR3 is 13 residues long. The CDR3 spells CASGDSRSYEQYF. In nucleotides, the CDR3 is TGTGCCAGCGGGGACAGCCGTTCCTACGAGCAGTACTTC.

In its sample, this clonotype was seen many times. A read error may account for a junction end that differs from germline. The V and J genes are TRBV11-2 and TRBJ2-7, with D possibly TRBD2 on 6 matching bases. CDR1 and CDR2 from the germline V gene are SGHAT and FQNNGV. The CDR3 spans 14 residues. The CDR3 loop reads CASSLEGLSYEQYF. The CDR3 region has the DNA TGTGCCAGCAGTTTAGAAGGACTATCCTACGAGCAGTACTTC.

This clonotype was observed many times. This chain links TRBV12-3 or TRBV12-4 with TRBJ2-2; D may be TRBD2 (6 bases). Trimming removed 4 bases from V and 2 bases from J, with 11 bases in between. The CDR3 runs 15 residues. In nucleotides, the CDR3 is TGTGCCAGCAGTTCCCGGGAGTTTAACACCGGGGAGCTGTTTTTT. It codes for CASSSREFNTGELFF.

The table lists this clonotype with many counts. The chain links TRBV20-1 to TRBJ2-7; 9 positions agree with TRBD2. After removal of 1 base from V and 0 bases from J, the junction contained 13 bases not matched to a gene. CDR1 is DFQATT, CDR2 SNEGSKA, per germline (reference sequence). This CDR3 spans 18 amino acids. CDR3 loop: CSARGTGSGSLPSYEQYF. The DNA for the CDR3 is TGCAGTGCTAGAGGAACAGGTAGCGGGAGTCTCCCCTCCTACGAGCAGTACTTC.

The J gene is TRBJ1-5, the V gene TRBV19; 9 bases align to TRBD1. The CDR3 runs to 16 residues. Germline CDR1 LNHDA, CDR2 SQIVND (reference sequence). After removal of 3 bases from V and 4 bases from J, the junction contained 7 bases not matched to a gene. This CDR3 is CASSIRQGGNNQPQHF. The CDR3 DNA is TGTGCCAGTAGTATCCGACAGGGGGGGAATAATCAGCCCCAGCATTTT.

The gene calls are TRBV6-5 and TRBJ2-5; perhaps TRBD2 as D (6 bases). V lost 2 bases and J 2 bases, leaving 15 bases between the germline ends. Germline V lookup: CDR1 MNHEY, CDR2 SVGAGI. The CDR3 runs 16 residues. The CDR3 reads CASSYTGSGTQETQYF. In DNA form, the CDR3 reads TGTGCCAGCAGTTACACCGGTTCTGGGACTCAAGAGACCCAGTACTTC.

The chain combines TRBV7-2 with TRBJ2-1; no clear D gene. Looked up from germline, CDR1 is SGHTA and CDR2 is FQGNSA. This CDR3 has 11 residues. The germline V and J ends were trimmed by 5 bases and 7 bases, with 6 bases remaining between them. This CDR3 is CASSPTNEQFF. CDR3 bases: TGTGCCAGCAGCCCCACAAATGAGCAGTTCTTC.

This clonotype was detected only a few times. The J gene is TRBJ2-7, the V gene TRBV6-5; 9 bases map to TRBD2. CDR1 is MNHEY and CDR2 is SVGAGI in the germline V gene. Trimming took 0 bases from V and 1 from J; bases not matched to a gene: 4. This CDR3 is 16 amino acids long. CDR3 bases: TGTGCCAGCAGTTACTCGAATAGCGGGGGATCCTACGAGCAGTACTTC. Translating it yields CASSYSNSGGSYEQYF.

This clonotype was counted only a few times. The chain's CDR3 is CASSKSGQLNTEAFF. The CDR3 coding sequence is TGTGCCAGTAGTAAATCGGGTCAGCTGAACACTGAAGCTTTCTTT. This chain uses TRBV19 with TRBJ1-1; D not resolved. Trimming stripped 4 bases from V and 0 bases from J, with 12 bases between. The CDR3 covers 15 residues. The germline V gene has CDR1 LNHDA and CDR2 SQIVND (reference sequence).

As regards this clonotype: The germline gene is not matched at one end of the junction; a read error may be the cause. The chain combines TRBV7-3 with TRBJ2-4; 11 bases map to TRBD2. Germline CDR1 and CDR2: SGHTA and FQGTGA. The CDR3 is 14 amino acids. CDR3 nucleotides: TGTGCCAGCAGGTTAACTAGCGGGAGAGACATTCAGTACTTC. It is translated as CASRLTSGRDIQYF.

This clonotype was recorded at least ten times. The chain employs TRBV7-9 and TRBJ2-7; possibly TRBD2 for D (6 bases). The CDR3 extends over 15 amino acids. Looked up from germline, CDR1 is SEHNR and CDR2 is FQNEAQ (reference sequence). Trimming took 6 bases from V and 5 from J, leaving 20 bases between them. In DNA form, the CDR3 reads TGTGCCAGCAGGGGTATGGGAGGACTCCTCCACGAGCAGTACTTC. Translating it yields CASRGMGGLLHEQYF.

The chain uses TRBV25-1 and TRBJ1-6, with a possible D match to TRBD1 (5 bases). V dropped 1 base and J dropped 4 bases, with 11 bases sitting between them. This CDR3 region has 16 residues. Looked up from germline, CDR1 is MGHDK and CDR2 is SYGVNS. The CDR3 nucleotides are TGTGCCAGCAGTGAATCCCAGGGACGGTATAATTCACCCCTCCACTTT. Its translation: CASSESQGRYNSPLHF.

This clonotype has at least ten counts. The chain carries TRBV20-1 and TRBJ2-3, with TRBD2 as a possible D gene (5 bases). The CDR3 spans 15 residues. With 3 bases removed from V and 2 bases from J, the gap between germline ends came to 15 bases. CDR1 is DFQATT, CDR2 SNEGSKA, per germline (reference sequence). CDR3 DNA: TGCAGTGCTAGGGACCGTCGAGGGCCCACAGATACGCAGTATTTT. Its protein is CSARDRRGPTDTQYF.